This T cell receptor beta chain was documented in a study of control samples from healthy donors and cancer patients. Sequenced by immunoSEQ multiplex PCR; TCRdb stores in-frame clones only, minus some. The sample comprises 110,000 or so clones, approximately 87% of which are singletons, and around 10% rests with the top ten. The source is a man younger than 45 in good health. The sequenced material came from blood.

CDR3 bases: TGTGCCAGCAGTTCCCTCTTAGAGCAGTACTTC. Its translation: CASSSLLEQYF. This chain links TRBV12-3 or TRBV12-4 with TRBJ2-7, with no clear D. This CDR3 region has 11 residues. Trimming removed 4 bases from V and 7 bases from J, with 8 bases in between.